A single sample is the source of the 18 T cell receptor beta chains below, sequenced in a study of cytomegalovirus exposure and HLA in healthy donors. PCR involved 60 Vbeta and 13 Jbeta primers. Sequenced by immunoSEQ multiplex PCR; TCRdb stores in-frame clones only, minus some. The sample includes about 67,000 clones, about 70% of them seen just once. The sample taken for sequencing was PBMCs. These receptors were collected from a woman in her thirties in good health and CMV-seronegative.

The gene calls are TRBV28 and TRBJ1-2, with 7 bases matching TRBD1. The germline V gene encodes CDR1 MDHEN and CDR2 SYDVKM. The CDR3 is made up of 13 amino acids. J gave up 3 bases and V 5 bases, and 3 bases lay outside the gene matches. CDR3 loop: CASSTTGDYGYTF. The CDR3 DNA sequence: TGTGCCAGCAGTACAACAGGGGACTATGGCTACACCTTC.

This clone was observed a few times. The chain uses TRBV5-1 and TRBJ2-5; 9 positions match TRBD1. This CDR3 region has 16 residues. The V gene end was trimmed by 0 bases and the J gene end by 5 bases; junction bases not matched to a gene: 8. CDR1 and CDR2 (germline): SGHRS, YFSETQ. The chain's CDR3 is CASSLGDRDLGETQYF. The CDR3 coding sequence is TGCGCCAGCAGCTTGGGGGACAGGGATTTAGGGGAGACCCAGTACTTC.

The V gene is TRBV6-6, the J gene TRBJ1-2, with D possibly being TRBD1 (5 bases). Germline assignment: CDR1 MNHNY and CDR2 SVGAGI (reference sequence). V lost 5 bases, J lost 1 base, and 8 bases lay in between. The CDR3 is made up of 13 amino acids. The CDR3 here is CASSRRVNYGYTF. The CDR3 bases are TGTGCCAGCAGTCGCAGGGTTAACTATGGCTACACCTTC.

This clone was counted between two and nine times. The DNA for the CDR3 is TGTGCCAGCAGCTTGAATCAGGGGTATGGCTACACCTTC. Translated: CASSLNQGYGYTF. The rearrangement links TRBV11-2 to TRBJ1-2; the D gene is possibly TRBD1 (6 bases). Germline CDR1 and CDR2: SGHAT and FQNNGV. Trimming pared 3 bases from V and 5 bases from J, leaving 10 bases between. The CDR3 sequence is 13 residues long.

The rearrangement uses TRBV7-3 and TRBJ2-3; TRBD1 agrees at 7 bases. The CDR3 length is 15 residues. V lost 5 bases and J lost 2; bases outside the gene matches: 7. Looked up from germline, CDR1 is SGHTA and CDR2 is FQGTGA. The CDR3 nucleotides read TGTGCCAGCAGCAGGGACAGTTTAACCACAGATACGCAGTATTTT. Translating gives CASSRDSLTTDTQYF.

The chain employs TRBV21-1 and TRBJ1-2. TRBV21-1 is annotated as a pseudogene. The CDR3 loop spans 13 amino acids. The CDR3 spells CASKRRTNYGYTF. CDR3 in DNA: TGTGCCAGCAAGCGGAGGACCAACTATGGCTACACCTTC.

The gene calls are TRBV10-3 and TRBJ2-3, with TRBD2 matching over 10 bases. The germline gives CDR1 ENHRY, CDR2 SYGVKD. V lost 3 bases and J lost 1; bases outside the gene matches: 10. CDR3 size: 18 residues. CDR3 nucleotide sequence: TGTGCCATCAGTGACCCCGTGGAGCGGGGGGGAGGCACAGATACGCAGTATTTT. Protein sequence: CAISDPVERGGGTDTQYF.

This chain joins TRBV7-2 and TRBJ2-1; D is undetermined. Trimming took 1 base from V and 5 from J, leaving 9 bases between them. Per germline, CDR1 SGHTA and CDR2 FQGNSA. This CDR3 has 14 amino acids. The CDR3 DNA reads TGTGCCAGCAGCTTAGGGGCAGAACACAATGAGCAGTTCTTC. Encoded protein: CASSLGAEHNEQFF.

This rearrangement joins TRBV5-8 to TRBJ1-3, with no clear D. The CDR3 is 18 amino acids. V was shortened by 2 bases and J by 0 bases, with 18 bases between the two germline ends. Looked up from germline, CDR1 is SGHTS and CDR2 is YDEGEE. The CDR3 DNA reads as TGTGCCAGCAGCTTATCTTTAGCGTCGACAATCTCTGGAAACACCATATATTTT. Translated: CASSLSLASTISGNTIYF.

The chain couples TRBV6-5 to TRBJ2-7; 8 bases line up with TRBD1. V gave up 6 bases and J gave up 2 bases; unmatched junction bases: 6. Looked up from germline, CDR1 is MNHEY and CDR2 is SVGAGI. The CDR3 contains 14 residues. The CDR3 region is CASRRDRGTYEQYF. DNA of the CDR3: TGTGCCAGCAGGAGAGACAGGGGAACCTACGAGCAGTACTTC.

V and J are TRBV9 and TRBJ2-3; no clear D. V lost 2 bases to trimming and J lost 0 bases, with 4 bases between them. Looked up from germline, CDR1 is SGDLS and CDR2 is YYNGEE. The CDR3 has 13 residues. In DNA form, the CDR3 reads TGTGCCAGCAGCGTTACTAGCACAGATACGCAGTATTTT. As protein: CASSVTSTDTQYF.

The V and J genes are TRBV25-1 and TRBJ1-4; D unresolved. Germline lookup yields CDR1 MGHDK and CDR2 SYGVNS. This CDR3 has 14 amino acids. The germline V and J ends were trimmed by 5 bases and 7 bases, with 14 bases remaining between them. The CDR3 sequence is CASSPSLTGEKLFF. CDR3 in DNA: TGTGCCAGCAGTCCCTCCCTCACGGGTGAAAAACTGTTTTTT.

This clone was counted a single time. As DNA, the CDR3 is TGTGCCAGCAGTCTAACCGGGCGGTGGGGGCGGTATAGCTATGGCTACACCTTC. Encoded protein: CASSLTGRWGRYSYGYTF. The gene calls are TRBV28 and TRBJ1-2; tentative D call: TRBD1 (6 bases). Germline-derived CDR1 and CDR2 are MDHEN and SYDVKM. The CDR3 length is 18 residues. Between the trimmed V and J ends, which lost 5 bases and 4 bases, there was a span of 26 bases.

This clone was counted between two and nine times. This chain uses TRBV5-4 with TRBJ2-5; possibly TRBD1 for D (6 bases). Trimming shortened V by 5 bases and J by 2 bases, and 13 bases separated the two germline ends. Germline lookup yields CDR1 SGHNT and CDR2 YYREEE (reference sequence). This CDR3 spans 14 amino acids. The CDR3 region has the DNA TGTGCCAGCAGTTACGGACAGCTTCAAGAGACCCAGTACTTC. Translating it yields CASSYGQLQETQYF.

This clone was counted only a few times. V is TRBV6-1 and J is TRBJ2-7; perhaps TRBD1 as D (6 bases). Deletions cut 6 bases from V and 6 bases from J, with 9 bases between. The germline V gene has CDR1 MNHNS and CDR2 SASEGT. The CDR3 has 11 amino acids. The CDR3 DNA sequence: TGTGCCAGCAGACAGGGATCCGAGCAGTACTTC. It yields the protein CASRQGSEQYF.

The chain combines TRBV2 with TRBJ1-2; D is ambiguous. Germline loops: CDR1 SNHLY, CDR2 FYNNEI. Trimming stripped 10 bases from V and 6 bases from J, with 6 bases between. This CDR3 contains 9 residues. The CDR3 coding sequence is TGTGCCAACTCGGATGGCTACACCTTC. Its protein product is CANSDGYTF.

This clone was detected only once. CDR3 protein: CASSLGGEREQYF. In DNA form, the CDR3 reads TGTGCCAGCAGCTTAGGAGGTGAGCGCGAGCAGTACTTC. This sequence joins TRBV7-8 and TRBJ2-7, with D unresolved. This CDR3 spans 13 amino acids. Looked up from germline, CDR1 is SGHVS and CDR2 is FQNEAQ. V lost 1 base and J 6 bases, leaving 10 bases between the germline ends.

This clone was recorded only once. The rearrangement joins TRBV7-2 to TRBJ2-3; TRBD2 matches 7 bases. The length of the CDR3 is 16 residues. Germline V gives CDR1 SGHTA, CDR2 FQGNSA. The V segment lost 4 bases and the J segment 1 base; nucleotides outside the gene matches: 8. DNA for the CDR3: TGTGCCAGCAGCTCGGAGGGACGGGGGGGCACAGATACGCAGTATTTT. This sequence encodes CASSSEGRGGTDTQYF.